These 24 T cell receptor beta chains were sequenced from one sample in a study of blood T cell repertoires in COVID-19. Only in-frame clones appear in the TCRdb table, and some are missing; sequencing was by immunoSEQ multiplex PCR. The sample has 300,000 or so clones, approximately 93% seen once. Material for sequencing was peripheral blood. Source of these receptors: a woman aged 25-40 years with COVID-19, enrolled during active disease.

The chain has TRBV18 and TRBJ1-2; maybe TRBD1 (5 bases). V was cut by 3 bases and J by 2 bases, with 13 bases left in between. This CDR3 region has 15 residues. The germline V gene encodes CDR1 KGHSH and CDR2 LQKENI. The chain's CDR3 is CASSPLRGNNYGYTF. The DNA of the CDR3 is TGTGCCAGCTCACCTCTTAGGGGTAACAACTATGGCTACACCTTC.

In this sample, this clone turned up a few times. The chain combines TRBV6-5 with TRBJ2-5, with a possible D match to TRBD2 (6 bases). Trimming stripped 6 bases from V and 3 bases from J, with 14 bases between. The CDR3 is 14 amino acids. Per germline, CDR1 MNHEY and CDR2 SVGAGI. CDR3 DNA: TGTGCCAGCAGCTGGAGGGTTAGGGAAGAGACCCAGTACTTC. It specifies CASSWRVREETQYF.

This chain joins TRBV5-4 and TRBJ2-7; 9 positions agree with TRBD2. Germline lookup yields CDR1 SGHNT and CDR2 YYREEE (reference sequence). The CDR3 contains 15 residues. V was pared by 0 bases and J by 6 bases, with 7 bases of the junction left unmatched. The CDR3 DNA sequence: TGTGCCAGCAGCTTGGCCGGTAGCGGGAGTATCGAGCAGTACTTC. Translation gives CASSLAGSGSIEQYF.

This rearrangement joins TRBV5-1 to TRBJ1-5, with D uncertain. Germline lookup yields CDR1 SGHRS and CDR2 YFSETQ. This CDR3 region has 14 residues. Deletions cut 0 bases from V and 5 bases from J, with 9 bases between. The CDR3 reads CASSLAGTDQPQHF. CDR3 DNA sequence: TGCGCCAGCAGCTTGGCGGGAACGGATCAGCCCCAGCATTTT.

The V call is TRBV24-1, the J call TRBJ2-1; 13 bases are a match to TRBD2. Looked up from germline, CDR1 is KGHDR and CDR2 is SFDVKD. Unmatched junction bases numbered 13, after V lost 9 bases and J lost 15 bases. The CDR3 has 14 amino acids. The CDR3 DNA sequence: TGTGCCACCGAGGGACTAGCGGGGACCGGTAGGCTGTTCTTC. Its protein is CATEGLAGTGRLFF.

CDR3 nucleotides: TGTGCCAGTAGTATAGGAGGCAGGGGGCTGTACAATGAGCAGTTCTTC. As protein: CASSIGGRGLYNEQFF. The V call is TRBV19, the J call TRBJ2-1; 8 nucleotides match TRBD1. This CDR3 spans 16 amino acids. Germline lookup yields CDR1 LNHDA and CDR2 SQIVND (reference sequence). V dropped 1 base and J dropped 4; count of bases not matched to a gene: 6.

The chain links TRBV30 to TRBJ2-1; D is possibly TRBD2 (7 bases). V lost 3 bases to trimming and J lost 11 bases, with 20 bases between them. Germline-derived CDR1 and CDR2 are GTSNPN and SVGIG (reference sequence). This CDR3 has 14 residues. CDR3 nucleotide sequence: TGTGCCTGGAGGGGGGCGGGAGAGACAAAAAAGCAGTTCTTC. Translated: CAWRGAGETKKQFF.

The rearrangement joins TRBV11-3 to TRBJ2-1, with 8 bases that match TRBD1. Trimming at V came to 5 bases and at J to 3 bases, leaving 9 bases not matched to a gene. The germline CDR1 and CDR2 sequences are SGHNT and YENEEA. There are 16 residues in the CDR3. The CDR3 sequence is CASSERNRGIYNEQFF. The CDR3 region has the DNA TGTGCCAGCAGCGAGAGGAACAGGGGGATCTACAATGAGCAGTTCTTC.

CDR3 sequence reads: CASSWTSGRDTGELFF. The DNA for the CDR3 is TGTGCCAGCAGTTGGACTAGCGGGAGGGACACCGGGGAGCTGTTTTTT. The chain uses TRBV6-6 and TRBJ2-2; 15 bases are shared with TRBD2. This CDR3 spans 16 amino acids. Germline-derived CDR1 and CDR2 are MNHNY and SVGAGI (reference sequence). With 4 bases clipped from V and 3 bases from J, the junction kept 0 bases outside the gene matches.

The chain carries TRBV2 and TRBJ1-1, with D possibly being TRBD1 (5 bases). Germline CDR1 is SNHLY and CDR2 is FYNNEI. The CDR3 spans 15 residues. The ends were cut back, 1 base at V and 3 bases at J, with 12 bases in the middle. The CDR3 DNA sequence: TGTGCCAGCAGTGAAGTTCAGGGCATGGACACTGAAGCTTTCTTT. It codes for CASSEVQGMDTEAFF.

J is TRBJ1-1 and V is TRBV9; D not resolved. V shed 0 bases and J shed 0 bases, with 9 bases lying between them. The germline gives CDR1 SGDLS, CDR2 YYNGEE. The CDR3 contains 15 residues. The CDR3 coding sequence is TGTGCCAGCAGCGTAGTAGCGATTATGAACACTGAAGCTTTCTTT. It translates to CASSVVAIMNTEAFF.

This chain connects TRBV7-3 to TRBJ2-3, with D maybe TRBD2 (6 bases). CDR1 and CDR2 from the germline V gene are SGHTA and FQGTGA. This CDR3 contains 14 residues. V was shortened by 2 bases and J by 7 bases, with 13 bases between the two germline ends. The CDR3 is CASSLRGSRNTQYF. The CDR3 DNA reads TGTGCCAGCAGCTTACGGGGGAGTAGAAATACGCAGTATTTT.

This chain connects TRBV28 to TRBJ2-7, with 8 bases that match TRBD1. The V gene's germline CDR1 is MDHEN and CDR2 SYDVKM. The CDR3 contains 16 residues. The V and J ends lost 5 bases and 0 bases, in that order; junction bases with no gene match: 9. In DNA, the CDR3 is TGTGCCAGCAGTCCCCCCCAGGGGGCTCCCTCCTACGAGCAGTACTTC. Encoded protein: CASSPPQGAPSYEQYF.

This clone was seen repeatedly, ten times or more. The rearrangement joins TRBV30 to TRBJ2-2; 10 bases are a match to TRBD1. V dropped 3 bases and J dropped 7; count of bases not matched to a gene: 8. Germline CDR1 is GTSNPN and CDR2 is SVGIG (reference sequence). This CDR3 region has 15 residues. The CDR3 here is CAWRGDRGPYGELFF. The DNA for the CDR3 is TGTGCCTGGAGGGGAGACAGGGGGCCCTACGGGGAGCTGTTTTTT. The full variable domain, completed using reference TRBV30 and TRBJ2-2, is SQTIHQWPATLVQPVGSPLSLECTVEGTSNPNLYWYRQAAGRGLQLLFYSVGIGQISSEVPQNLSASRPQDRQFILSSKKLLLSDSGFYLCAWRGDRGPYGELFFGEGSRLTVL.

This chain uses TRBV6-5 with TRBJ1-2; 11 nucleotides line up with TRBD1. The germline CDR1 and CDR2 sequences are MNHEY and SVGAGI. After removal of 6 bases from V and 4 bases from J, the junction contained 7 bases not matched to a gene. This CDR3 spans 15 amino acids. The CDR3: CASSRGTGGGYGYTF. CDR3 coding DNA: TGTGCCAGCAGCCGAGGGACAGGGGGAGGCTATGGCTACACCTTC.

The rearrangement uses TRBV21-1 and TRBJ1-1; the table assigns TRBD1, which was not confirmed against the DNA. TRBV21-1 is classified as a pseudogene. This CDR3 region has 16 residues. The chain's CDR3 is CASSKESTGMNTEAFF. In DNA form, the CDR3 reads TGTGCCAGCAGCAAAGAGTCAACAGGTATGAACACTGAAGCTTTCTTT.

The J gene is TRBJ1-1, the V gene TRBV3-1 (or the pseudogene TRBV3-2); TRBD1 is a possible D gene (6 bases). The V end was cut by 4 bases, the J end by 7 bases, with 28 bases between. The germline CDR1 and CDR2 sequences are LGHDT and YNNKEL (reference sequence). There are 18 residues in the CDR3. In DNA form, the CDR3 reads TGTGCCAGCAGCCTAACCACACCCTGGGACAATTTACTTAGTGAAGCTTTCTTT. This sequence encodes CASSLTTPWDNLLSEAFF.

The chain couples TRBV5-1 to TRBJ1-6, with 8 bases fitting TRBD1. The CDR3 contains 16 residues. Germline CDR1 SGHRS, CDR2 YFSETQ. V was pared by 0 bases and J by 13 bases, with 12 bases of the junction left unmatched. The CDR3 DNA follows: TGCGCCAGCAGCTTGGGGCCGACAGGGGCGGAACGGCCCCTCCACTTT. This codes for CASSLGPTGAERPLHF.

The rearrangement links TRBV5-8 to TRBJ1-6; TRBD1 matches 8 bases. Germline values: CDR1 SGHTS, CDR2 YDEGEE. The CDR3 sequence is 15 residues long. V shed 4 bases and J 9 bases; nucleotides not matched to a gene: 9. The CDR3 DNA is TGTGCCAGCAGCCCGCGGGACAGGCAATTTTCACCCCTCCACTTT. The encoded protein is CASSPRDRQFSPLHF.

Of note for this clone: Other DNA sequences in this sample translate to the same CDR3. This chain connects TRBV5-1 to TRBJ1-1; a possible D gene is TRBD1 (5 bases). The V and J ends lost 4 bases and 0 bases respectively, with 10 bases between them. Germline lookup yields CDR1 SGHRS and CDR2 YFSETQ. The CDR3 spans 14 residues. CDR3 sequence (DNA): TGCGCCAGCAGCATTCAGGGCATGAACACTGAAGCTTTCTTT. It yields the protein CASSIQGMNTEAFF.

The chain couples TRBV6-5 to TRBJ2-7; tentative D call: TRBD1 (5 bases). Germline V CDR1 and CDR2: MNHEY, SVGAGI. V lost 5 bases, J lost 3 bases, and 11 bases lay in between. The CDR3 length is 13 residues. This CDR3 is CASSTTANYEQYF. The CDR3 DNA follows: TGTGCCAGCAGTACGACAGCGAACTACGAGCAGTACTTC.

The chain is built from TRBV27 and TRBJ1-1; the D is unclear. The V end was cut by 8 bases, the J end by 11 bases, with 18 bases between. Looked up from germline, CDR1 is MNHEY and CDR2 is SMNVEV (reference sequence). The CDR3 consists of 12 residues. The CDR3, as DNA: TGTGCCAGCGGCAAGTTTGGACTCGGCGCTTTCTTT. Its translation is CASGKFGLGAFF.

The V gene is TRBV29-1, the J gene TRBJ1-4; D ambiguous. This CDR3 spans 11 amino acids. In germline, CDR1 is SQVTM, CDR2 ANQGSEA. V was shortened by 6 bases and J by 10 bases, with 12 bases between the two germline ends. The CDR3 DNA reads as TGCAGCGTCCGGCTTGGCGGAAAACTGTTTTTT. Translating gives CSVRLGGKLFF.

The rearrangement links TRBV11-3 to TRBJ2-1; unclear D gene. Germline V CDR1 and CDR2: SGHNT, YENEEA. CDR3 size: 11 residues. The V end lost 0 bases, the J end lost 10 bases, and 4 bases lay between the germline ends. The DNA of the CDR3 is TGTGCCAGCAGCTTAGAGGAGGAGCAGTTCTTC. Its protein is CASSLEEEQFF.